This T cell receptor (beta chain) appears in the sequencing data of a study of OX40 agonist ivuxolimab in advanced cancers. The wider study: Intravenous ivuxolimab was administered to patients every 2 weeks at 0.01 to 10 mg/kg.

Prior autoimmune disease or systemic immunosuppression barred patients. TCRdb's copy holds only in-frame clones and misses some; the assay was immunoSEQ multiplex PCR. Here the sample spans tens of thousands of clones, about 80% being singletons. V was cut by 3 bases and J by 1 base, with 4 bases left in between. This CDR3 contains 13 residues. Germline lookup yields CDR1 SGHNT and CDR2 YYREEE (reference sequence). Specimen: CD4+ or CD8+ T cells sorted from blood, collected in a trial of the OX40 agonist ivuxolimab. The sequence came from an adult with an advanced solid tumor such as melanoma, head and neck, liver or kidney cancer. The rearrangement uses TRBV5-4 and TRBJ2-2; no firm D call. The CDR3 DNA follows: TGTGCCAGCAGCTACAGGAACACCGGGGAGCTGTTTTTT. This gives the protein CASSYRNTGELFF. The full variable domain, its missing parts supplied by reference TRBV5-4 and TRBJ2-2, is ETGVTQSPTHLIKTRGQQVTLRCSSQSGHNTVSWYQQALGQGPQFIFQYYREEENGRGNFPPRFSGLQFPNYSSELNVNALELDDSALYLCASSYRNTGELFFGEGSRLTVL.